These 30 T cell receptor beta chains share one sample of origin, sequenced in a study of T cells after yellow fever vaccination. TCRdb recomputed calls from the 5' RACE reads with MiXCR, one row per CDR3 protein. The sample contains some 340,000 distinct CDR3 sequences, around 10% of which appear only once. The input for sequencing was CD4+ T cells sorted from PBMCs, taken 45 days after the yellow fever booster vaccination. These TCRs come from a man aged 18 to 30 who received the YFV17D yellow fever vaccine.

This clonotype was counted between two and nine times. The chain recombines TRBV6-2 or TRBV6-3 with TRBJ2-5, with 11 bases lining up with TRBD2. The ends lost 7 bases at V and 4 bases at J; junction bases unmatched: 8. Germline V CDR1 and CDR2: MNHEY, SVGEGT. The CDR3 length is 15 residues. The CDR3 nucleotides read TGTGCCAGCACCACTAGCGGGGGTTCTTTAGAGACCCAGTACTTC. Encoded protein: CASTTSGGSLETQYF.

This clonotype has a handful of counts. The chain uses TRBV4-1 and TRBJ2-6, with D unresolved. This CDR3 has 13 amino acids. Germline-derived CDR1 and CDR2 are MGHRA and YSYEKL. Trimming cost V 6 bases and J 2 bases, with 5 bases left between them. CDR3 sequence (DNA): TGCGCCAGCAGTCGGCCTGGGGCCAACGTCCTGACTTTC. The encoded protein is CASSRPGANVLTF.

The chain employs TRBV6-4 and TRBJ2-1; 10 nucleotides align to TRBD1. This CDR3 has 14 residues. The germline gives CDR1 MRHNA, CDR2 SNTAGT. J was trimmed by 7 bases and V by 5 bases; bases with no gene match: 5. CDR3 region: CASSLDRGSNEQFF. In DNA form, the CDR3 reads TGTGCCAGCAGTCTGGACAGGGGGTCAAATGAGCAGTTCTTC.

V usage is TRBV7-9 and J usage is TRBJ2-7, with 9 bases fitting TRBD1. Germline trimming cut 1 base from V and 4 bases from J; bases unmatched to any gene: 8. The CDR3 totals 16 residues. CDR1 and CDR2 from the germline V gene are SEHNR and FQNEAQ (reference sequence). CDR3 coding DNA: TGTGCCAGCAGCTTAGTAGGGGGGACAGGGCATTACGAGCAGTACTTC. Its translation is CASSLVGGTGHYEQYF.

This clonotype was found a few times. The rearrangement joins TRBV9 to TRBJ2-5; 7 nucleotides line up with TRBD1. This CDR3 is 14 amino acids long. Germline trimming cut 7 bases from V and 1 base from J; bases unmatched to any gene: 7. The V gene's germline CDR1 is SGDLS and CDR2 YYNGEE. CDR3 residues: CASGKTGTQETQYF. For the CDR3, the DNA is TGTGCCAGCGGCAAGACAGGGACCCAAGAGACCCAGTACTTC.

This clonotype was seen more than once but under ten times. This rearrangement joins TRBV18 to TRBJ2-5, with D perhaps given as TRBD1 or TRBD2 (5 bases each). The CDR3 has 14 residues. V lost 2 bases and J lost 5, with 12 bases in between. The V gene's germline CDR1 is KGHSH and CDR2 LQKENI. In DNA, the CDR3 is TGTGCCAGCTCACCAACCCGGGACCTCGAGACCCAGTACTTC. Amino acid sequence: CASSPTRDLETQYF.

This rearrangement joins TRBV18 to TRBJ2-7, with D maybe TRBD1 (5 bases). Germline V gene sequence: CDR1 KGHSH, CDR2 LQKENI. The V and J ends lost 0 bases and 3 bases respectively, with 9 bases between them. This CDR3 contains 14 residues. The CDR3 region is CASSPPGPYYEQYF. CDR3 nucleotide sequence: TGTGCCAGCTCACCACCGGGGCCTTACTACGAGCAGTACTTC.

This clonotype was found a few times. The chain combines TRBV4-3 with TRBJ1-1, with a possible D match to TRBD1 (5 bases). Trimming took 1 base from V and 7 from J, leaving 10 bases between them. Germline CDR1 LGHNA, CDR2 YSLEER. CDR3 length: 13 amino acids. CDR3 sequence reads: CASSQGAGIEAFF. In DNA form, the CDR3 reads TGCGCCAGCAGCCAAGGTGCAGGGATTGAAGCTTTCTTT.

This clonotype came up many times. The V and J genes are TRBV27 and TRBJ2-7, with D possibly matching TRBD1 (6 bases). V was cut by 6 bases and J by 2 bases, with 29 bases left in between. Germline loops: CDR1 MNHEY, CDR2 SMNVEV (reference sequence). This CDR3 contains 19 residues. CDR3 sequence (DNA): TGTGCCAGCAGCCTACCCCGGGACACCGGCGTCGAGATTACCTACGAGCAGTACGTC. Its translation: CASSLPRDTGVEITYEQYV.

This clonotype has just a few counts. The gene calls are TRBV5-1 and TRBJ1-2; D remains unclear. Germline-derived CDR1 and CDR2 are SGHRS and YFSETQ. Trimming removed 3 bases from V and 2 bases from J, with 8 bases in between. The CDR3 extends over 13 amino acids. This CDR3 reads CASSSAPNYGYTF. CDR3 nucleotide sequence: TGCGCCAGCAGCTCCGCACCAAACTATGGCTACACCTTC.

This clonotype was counted at least ten times. V and J are TRBV4-3 and TRBJ2-3, with 8 bases aligning to TRBD2. The CDR3 contains 16 residues. V dropped 4 bases and J dropped 6; count of bases not matched to a gene: 12. Germline CDR1 and CDR2: LGHNA and YSLEER. The CDR3 DNA reads as TGCGCCAGCAGCCCCCGACGGGGGGGCGGGTCGGATACGCAGTATTTT. Protein product: CASSPRRGGGSDTQYF.

Regarding this clonotype: Germline is not matched at one junction end, which may reflect a read error. This chain uses TRBV7-2 with TRBJ2-5, with D unclear. The length of the CDR3 is 13 residues. Germline lookup yields CDR1 SGHTA and CDR2 FQGNSA. The CDR3 is CASRRLAEEIQYF. The CDR3 bases are TGTGCCAGCAGACGCTTAGCCGAAGAGATCCAGTACTTC.

Only a few counts were recorded for this clonotype. The chain combines TRBV5-1 with TRBJ2-7; D is undetermined. V lost 4 bases and J lost 6, with 14 bases in between. CDR1 SGHRS and CDR2 YFSETQ come from the germline V gene. The CDR3 covers 13 residues. The CDR3 DNA sequence: TGCGCCAGCAGCCTGCACGAGTCAGGCGAGCAGTACGTC. Amino acids: CASSLHESGEQYV.

About this clonotype: An end of the junction differs from the germline gene, which may be a read error. This chain joins TRBV12-3 or TRBV12-4 and TRBJ2-1; the match to TRBD1 covers 8 bases. This CDR3 has 14 amino acids. This CDR3 reads CASSFQTGAGEGVF. The CDR3 DNA follows: TGTGCCAGCAGTTTCCAGACAGGGGCTGGCGAGGGGGTCTTC.

This clonotype occurred many times. The chain joins TRBV4-1 to TRBJ2-3; D possibly uses TRBD1 or TRBD2 (5 bases each). Germline CDR1 is MGHRA and CDR2 is YSYEKL. The V gene lost 1 base and the J gene lost 4 bases, with 6 bases spanning the gap. The CDR3 has 13 amino acids. The CDR3 bases are TGCGCCAGCAGCCAAGCGGGGCCAGATACGCAGTATTTT. This gives the protein CASSQAGPDTQYF.

The rearrangement joins TRBV7-9 to TRBJ2-3; D uncertain. V was clipped by 5 bases and J by 6 bases, with 12 bases between them. The CDR3 totals 13 residues. Germline lookup yields CDR1 SEHNR and CDR2 FQNEAQ (reference sequence). In nucleotides, the CDR3 is TGTGCCAGCAGCCCAGCGCCCGGGGATACGCAGTATTTT. Translation: CASSPAPGDTQYF. The variable domain in full, with the rest retrieved from reference TRBV7-9 and TRBJ2-3, is DTGVSQNPRHKITKRGQNVTFRCDPISEHNRLYWYRQTLGQGPEFLTYFQNEAQLEKSRLLSDRFSAERPKGSFSTLEIQRTEQGDSAMYLCASSPAPGDTQYFGPGTRLTVL.

The chain carries TRBV5-1 and TRBJ2-2; no reliable D call. The CDR3 is 15 amino acids. With 0 bases removed from V and 5 bases from J, the gap between germline ends came to 11 bases. Germline CDR1 is SGHRS and CDR2 is YFSETQ. The CDR3 loop reads CASSLAGLTTGELFF. CDR3 DNA: TGCGCCAGCAGCTTGGCAGGCCTTACTACCGGGGAGCTGTTTTTT.

The chain links TRBV12-3 or TRBV12-4 to TRBJ2-6; D unresolved. CDR3 length equals 17 residues. Deletions cut 6 bases from V and 2 bases from J, with 17 bases between. This chain's CDR3 is CASSHQISITGANVLTF. The CDR3 coding sequence is TGTGCCAGCAGCCACCAAATCTCAATAACTGGGGCCAACGTCCTGACTTTC.

The sample holds a few counts of this clonotype. The V and J genes are TRBV28 and TRBJ2-7; D gene ambiguous. V lost 6 bases and J lost 3, with 15 bases in between. Germline V lookup: CDR1 MDHEN, CDR2 SYDVKM. CDR3 length equals 14 residues. The DNA of the CDR3 is TGTGCCAGCAGCCCCCCCTCGACCTTCTACGAGCAGTACGTC. It specifies CASSPPSTFYEQYV.

This clonotype was detected only a few times. V gene TRBV10-1 combines with J gene TRBJ2-5, with D possibly being TRBD2 (5 bases). This CDR3 region has 13 residues. Germline V gene lookup returns CDR1 WNHNN and CDR2 SYGVQD (reference sequence). V was shortened by 7 bases and J by 5 bases, with 14 bases between the two germline ends. The CDR3 sequence is CASNRDEAETQYF. CDR3 nucleotide sequence: TGCGCCAGCAACCGGGATGAGGCGGAGACCCAGTACTTC.

The chain carries TRBV6-5 and TRBJ2-3; D is uncertain. Trimming removed 6 bases at V and 1 base at J, with 8 bases between. The CDR3 runs to 13 residues. Per the germline V gene, CDR1 is MNHEY and CDR2 is SVGAGI. CDR3 DNA sequence: TGTGCCAGCAGGGTTGACGGCACAGATACGCAGTATTTT. Translation: CASRVDGTDTQYF.

The rearrangement links TRBV24-1 to TRBJ2-3; 7 bases align to TRBD1. The CDR3 length is 15 residues. V lost 3 bases and J lost 4; bases outside the gene matches: 6. Germline V gene data show CDR1 as KGHDR and CDR2 as SFDVKD. The CDR3 protein is CATSDTTGLADTQYF. The CDR3 DNA follows: TGTGCCACCAGTGATACGACAGGGTTGGCAGATACGCAGTATTTT.

This chain links TRBV6-5 with TRBJ1-6; D not certain. CDR1 is MNHEY and CDR2 is SVGAGI in the germline V gene. The V end was cut by 0 bases, the J end by 5 bases, with 11 bases between. The CDR3 length is 16 residues. CDR3 amino acids: CASSYSDAGHNSPLHF. The CDR3 region has the DNA TGTGCCAGCAGTTACTCGGACGCTGGGCATAATTCACCCCTCCACTTT.

This clonotype was observed a handful of times. The rearrangement links TRBV4-1 to TRBJ1-1; D remains ambiguous. V was clipped by 0 bases and J by 6 bases, with 14 bases between them. Looked up from germline, CDR1 is MGHRA and CDR2 is YSYEKL. This CDR3 is built from 15 residues. The CDR3 sequence is CASSQDQGGRAEAFF. The CDR3 region has the DNA TGCGCCAGCAGCCAAGATCAAGGTGGGCGCGCTGAAGCTTTCTTT.

In DNA, the CDR3 is TGTGCCATCAGTGACGGGTTCGAGCAGTTCTTC. Amino acid sequence: CAISDGFEQFF. The rearrangement uses TRBV10-3 and TRBJ2-1; the D is unclear. CDR1 and CDR2 from the germline V gene are ENHRY and SYGVKD. Trimming shortened V by 3 bases and J by 10 bases, and 7 bases separated the two germline ends. There are 11 residues in the CDR3.

This clonotype was found a few times. The V call is TRBV5-1, the J call TRBJ2-7; either TRBD1 or TRBD2 may fit D (5 bases each). Germline V gene data show CDR1 as SGHRS and CDR2 as YFSETQ. Trimming took off 7 bases at V and 3 bases at J, with 14 bases between the two ends. The CDR3 consists of 13 residues. Here the CDR3 DNA reads TGCGCCAGCCGCCCAGGGACCCGCTACGAGCAGTACTTC. Protein sequence: CASRPGTRYEQYF.

This clonotype was counted between two and nine times. J is TRBJ2-5 and V is TRBV7-2; 8 bases align to TRBD1. V was pared by 3 bases and J by 6 bases, with 6 bases of the junction left unmatched. Germline CDR1 is SGHTA and CDR2 is FQGNSA. This CDR3 region has 14 residues. CDR3 in DNA: TGTGCCAGCAGCTTCGGACAGGGTGGACAGACCCAGTACTTC. It yields the protein CASSFGQGGQTQYF.

This clonotype was picked up many times. The gene calls are TRBV7-2 and TRBJ1-2, with a possible D match to TRBD1 (6 bases). Trimming stripped 4 bases from V and 5 bases from J, with 17 bases between. Germline V gene sequence: CDR1 SGHTA, CDR2 FQGNSA. This CDR3 has 15 residues. The CDR3 DNA is TGTGCCAGCAGCTCAACACAGGGAGCTGGGTATGGCTACACCTTC. It codes for CASSSTQGAGYGYTF.

The chain is built from TRBV12-3 or TRBV12-4 and TRBJ2-1; the D is unclear. Trimming pared 6 bases from V and 5 bases from J, leaving 11 bases between. The CDR3 has 13 amino acids. CDR3 nucleotides: TGTGCCAGCAGCCCCATGAGGAACAATGAGCAGTTCTTC. Translation gives CASSPMRNNEQFF.

Many counts were recorded for this clonotype. The DNA for the CDR3 is TGCAGTGCTCCGGACAGGGCCTCTGGAAACACCATATATTTT. Its protein is CSAPDRASGNTIYF. The chain is built from TRBV20-1 and TRBJ1-3; 8 bases map to TRBD1. CDR3 length: 14 residues. Germline V gene data show CDR1 as DFQATT and CDR2 as SNEGSKA (reference sequence). Trimming took 5 bases from V and 0 from J; bases not matched to a gene: 3.